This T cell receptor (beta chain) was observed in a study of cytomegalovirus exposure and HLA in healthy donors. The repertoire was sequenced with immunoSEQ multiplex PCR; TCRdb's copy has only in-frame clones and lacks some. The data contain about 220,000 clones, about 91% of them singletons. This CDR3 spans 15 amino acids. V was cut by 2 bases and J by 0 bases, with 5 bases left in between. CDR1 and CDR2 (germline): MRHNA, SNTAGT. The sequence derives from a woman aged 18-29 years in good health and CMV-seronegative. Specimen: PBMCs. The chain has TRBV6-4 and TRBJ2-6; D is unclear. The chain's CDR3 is CASSDDSSGANVLTF. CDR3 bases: TGTGCCAGCAGTGACGACTCCTCTGGGGCCAACGTCCTGACTTTC.